These 4 T cell receptor beta chains were sequenced from one sample in a study of blood T cell repertoires in COVID-19. Some clones are missing from TCRdb's copy, which holds only in-frame ones; the method was immunoSEQ multiplex PCR. This table has about half a million clones, approximately 85% appearing once. The sequenced sample was peripheral blood. The origin of the receptors is a human donor in a cohort sampled during active COVID-19.

This chain joins TRBV18 and TRBJ2-2; TRBD1 might be the D (6 bases). The CDR3 is made up of 16 amino acids. The V and J ends lost 6 bases and 0 bases respectively, with 14 bases between them. From germline, CDR1 is KGHSH and CDR2 LQKENI. CDR3: CASSPDRSANTGELFF. CDR3 nucleotides: TGTGCCAGCTCTCCCGACAGGAGTGCGAACACCGGGGAGCTGTTTTTT.

This clone has only a few counts. The chain recombines TRBV12-3 or TRBV12-4 with TRBJ2-7, with D perhaps matching TRBD2 (6 bases). This CDR3 contains 13 residues. V lost 10 bases to trimming and J lost 4 bases, with 17 bases between them. In nucleotides, the CDR3 is TGTGCCATCCCCAAGGACTATCAATACGAGCAGTACTTC. This gives the protein CAIPKDYQYEQYF.

The chain uses TRBV19 and TRBJ2-2, with D perhaps TRBD1 (5 bases). Germline V gene lookup returns CDR1 LNHDA and CDR2 SQIVND (reference sequence). The CDR3 spans 14 residues. Deletions cut 9 bases from V and 4 bases from J, with 15 bases between. This CDR3 is CASQDTPSTGELFF. In DNA form, the CDR3 reads TGTGCCAGCCAGGACACTCCGAGCACCGGGGAGCTGTTTTTT.

The chain recombines TRBV5-5 with TRBJ1-3; TRBD1 aligns across 8 bases. V shed 3 bases and J 4 bases; nucleotides not matched to a gene: 12. This CDR3 spans 17 amino acids. Germline V gives CDR1 SGHKS, CDR2 YYEKEE (reference sequence). The CDR3 loop reads CASSSVPKDRGGNTIYF. As DNA, the CDR3 is TGTGCCAGCAGCTCCGTGCCAAAAGACAGGGGAGGAAACACCATATATTTT. Using reference TRBV5-5 and TRBJ1-3 for the parts outside the CDR3, the full variable domain is DAGVTQSPTHLIKTRGQQVTLRCSPISGHKSVSWYQQVLGQGPQFIFQYYEKEERGRGNFPDRFSARQFPNYSSELNVNALLLGDSALYLCASSSVPKDRGGNTIYFGEGSWLTVV.